This section outlines one T cell receptor (beta chain) sequence together with its context. The antigen is undetermined. The sample originates from a study of breast tumors, draining lymph nodes, adjacent tissues. Points from the study as a whole: Compared with basal-like, luminal-like tumors shared significantly more repertoire with nontumor tissue.

In TCRdb, the multiplex PCR reads were re-called with MiXCR into one record per CDR3 protein. The sample shows about 220,000 distinct CDR3 sequences, under 40% of them seen only once. Breast cancer patients provided tissue from their axillary draining lymph nodes. The ends were cut back, 6 bases at V and 5 bases at J, with 13 bases in the middle. The CDR3 runs 13 residues. The germline CDR1 and CDR2 sequences are MGHDK and SYGVNS. The V gene is TRBV25-1, the J gene TRBJ2-5; D is tentatively TRBD1 or TRBD2 (5 bases each). The sequencing input was axillary lymph node tissue. The sequence was obtained from a female donor with breast cancer. Some clones in this sample may be carry-over from other donors' samples. The CDR3 bases are TGTGCCAGCAGCTTGGGGGTTACTGAGACCCAGTACTTC. Protein product: CASSLGVTETQYF. Full variable domain (outside the CDR3, taken from reference TRBV25-1 and TRBJ2-5): EADIYQTPRYLVIGTGKKITLECSQTMGHDKMYWYQQDPGMELHLIHYSYGVNSTEKGDLSSESTVSRIRTEHFPLTLESARPSHTSQYLCASSLGVTETQYFGPGTRLLVL.